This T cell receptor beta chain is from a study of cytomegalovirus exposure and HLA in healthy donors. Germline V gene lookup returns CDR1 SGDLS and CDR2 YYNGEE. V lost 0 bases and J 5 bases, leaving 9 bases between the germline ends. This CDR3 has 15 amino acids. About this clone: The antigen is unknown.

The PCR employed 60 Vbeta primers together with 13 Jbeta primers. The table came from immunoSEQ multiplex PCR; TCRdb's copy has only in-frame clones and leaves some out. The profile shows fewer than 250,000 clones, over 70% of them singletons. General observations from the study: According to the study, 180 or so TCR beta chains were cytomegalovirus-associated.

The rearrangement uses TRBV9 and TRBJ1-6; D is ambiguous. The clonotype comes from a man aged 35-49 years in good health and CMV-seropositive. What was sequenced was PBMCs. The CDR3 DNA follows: TGTGCCAGCAGCGTAGGGGCAGTAGATAATTCACCCCTCCACTTT. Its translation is CASSVGAVDNSPLHF. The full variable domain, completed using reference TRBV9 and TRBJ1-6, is DSGVTQTPKHLITATGQRVTLRCSPRSGDLSVYWYQQSLDQGLQFLIQYYNGEERAKGNILERFSAQQFPDLHSELNLSSLELGDSALYFCASSVGAVDNSPLHFGNGTRLTVT.